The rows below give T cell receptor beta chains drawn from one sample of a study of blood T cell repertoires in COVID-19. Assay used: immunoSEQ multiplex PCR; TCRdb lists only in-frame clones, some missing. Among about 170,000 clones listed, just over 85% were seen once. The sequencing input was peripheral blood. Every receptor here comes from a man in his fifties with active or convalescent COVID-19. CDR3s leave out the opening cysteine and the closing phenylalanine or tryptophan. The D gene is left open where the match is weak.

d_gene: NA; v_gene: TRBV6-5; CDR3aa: ASSYGGAGVNTEAF
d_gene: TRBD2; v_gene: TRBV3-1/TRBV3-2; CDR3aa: ASSQVSREGYNEQF
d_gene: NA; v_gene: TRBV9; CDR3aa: ASSYDSDEQF
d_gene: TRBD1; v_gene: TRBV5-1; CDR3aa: ASSAGQGSHSGNTIY
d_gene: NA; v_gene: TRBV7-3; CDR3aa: ASSLTLGGAGDRTDTQY
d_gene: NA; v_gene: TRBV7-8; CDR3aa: ASSLALGSGQETQY
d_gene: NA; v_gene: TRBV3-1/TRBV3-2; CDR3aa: ASSQESVNYGYT
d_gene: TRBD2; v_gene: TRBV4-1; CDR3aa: ASSQDLASGITSSYNEQF
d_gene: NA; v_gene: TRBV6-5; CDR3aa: ASSEAGPLEKLF
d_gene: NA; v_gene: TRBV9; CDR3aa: ASSGAGAVTGELF
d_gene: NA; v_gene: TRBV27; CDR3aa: ASSPVSGGYGYT
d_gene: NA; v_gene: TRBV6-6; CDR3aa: ASSYMAAGDTEAF
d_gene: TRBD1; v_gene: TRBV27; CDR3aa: ASRNRGSGANVLT
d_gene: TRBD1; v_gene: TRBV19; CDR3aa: ASSTWTGNTEAF
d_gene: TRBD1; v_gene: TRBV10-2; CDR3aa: ASKLDRVHEQY
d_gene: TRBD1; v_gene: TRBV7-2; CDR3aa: ASSQLGQGPGSEQF
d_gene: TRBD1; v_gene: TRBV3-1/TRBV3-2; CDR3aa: ASSPDLGTGTGGYT
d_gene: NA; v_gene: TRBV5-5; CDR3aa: ASSLRTGREQY
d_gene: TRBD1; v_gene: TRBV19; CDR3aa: ASNSRTGVSQPQH
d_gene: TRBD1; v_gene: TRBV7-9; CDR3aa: ASSLSTGDYQPQH
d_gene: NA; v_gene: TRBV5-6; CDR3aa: ASSFYNRLNQPQH
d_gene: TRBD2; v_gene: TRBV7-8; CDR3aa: ASSRWGLAGGQETQY
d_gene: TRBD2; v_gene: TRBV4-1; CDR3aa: ASSRIAGGTYEQY
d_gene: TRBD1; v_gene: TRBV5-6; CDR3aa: ASSPDRGQNTGELF
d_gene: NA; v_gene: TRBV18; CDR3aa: ASSPPYLGSYEQY
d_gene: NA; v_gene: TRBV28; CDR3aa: ASSPPRYQPQH
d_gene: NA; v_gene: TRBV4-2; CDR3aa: ASSQSGETQY
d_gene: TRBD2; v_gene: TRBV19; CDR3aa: ASSTPGGRGGETQY
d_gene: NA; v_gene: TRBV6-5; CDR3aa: ATAGLGNQPQH
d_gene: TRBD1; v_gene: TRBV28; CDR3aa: ASSQGGDRVYGYT
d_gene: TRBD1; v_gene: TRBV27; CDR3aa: ASSFKGQGLYQPQH
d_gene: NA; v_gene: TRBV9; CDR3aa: ASSVDPPRGNFEPQH
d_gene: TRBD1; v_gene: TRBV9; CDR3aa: ASSAGRGAGMRNEKLF
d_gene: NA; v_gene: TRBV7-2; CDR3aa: ASTLGVASTDTQY
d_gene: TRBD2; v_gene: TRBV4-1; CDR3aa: ASSQDPSGGGVKTQY
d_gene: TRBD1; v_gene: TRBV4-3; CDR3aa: ASSVRDRGNSEQY
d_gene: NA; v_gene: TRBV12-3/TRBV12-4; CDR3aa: ASRPTGSYGYT
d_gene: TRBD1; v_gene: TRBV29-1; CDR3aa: SVEGEQGVLDTQY
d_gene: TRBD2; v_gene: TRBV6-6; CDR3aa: ASSYPSGSGETQY
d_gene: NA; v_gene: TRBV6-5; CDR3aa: AVKVAGAPQPQH
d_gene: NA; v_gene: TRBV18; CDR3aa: ASSPPEQSYGYT
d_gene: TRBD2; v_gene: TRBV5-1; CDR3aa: ASRAGEGFSYEQY
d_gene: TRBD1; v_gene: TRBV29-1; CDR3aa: SAVGQGANYGYT